Shown below are 29 T cell receptor beta chains from a single sample sequenced in a study of breast tumors, draining lymph nodes, adjacent tissues. Breast cancer patients provided tissue from their axillary draining lymph nodes. One entry per CDR3 protein, called by TCRdb with MiXCR from the multiplex PCR reads. The table has 200,000 to 300,000 distinct CDR3 sequences, more than 30% seen once. The sample consisted of axillary lymph node tissue. The receptors stem from a female donor with breast cancer. Some clones in this sample may be carry-over from other donors' samples.

There are many counts of this clonotype. The gene calls are TRBV20-1 and TRBJ1-5, with 8 bases that match TRBD1. This CDR3 comprises 15 residues. Germline V lookup: CDR1 DFQATT, CDR2 SNEGSKA (reference sequence). J was trimmed by 4 bases and V by 6 bases; bases with no gene match: 11. The CDR3 loop reads CSAPTAGGVNQPQHF. The CDR3 DNA sequence: TGCAGTGCGCCCACAGCAGGGGGCGTTAATCAGCCCCAGCATTTT.

A remark on this clonotype: An end of the junction does not agree with germline; a read error may underlie this. The chain employs TRBV2 and TRBJ2-2; maybe TRBD1 (6 bases). CDR3 length equals 14 residues. Per germline, CDR1 SNHLY and CDR2 FYNNEI. This CDR3 is CGSSPLQGPGKLFF. The CDR3 DNA sequence: TGTGGCAGCAGTCCCTTACAGGGCCCCGGGAAGCTGTTTTTT.

This clonotype was seen repeatedly, ten times or more. The chain employs TRBV12-3 or TRBV12-4 and TRBJ2-3; possible D gene TRBD2, 6 bases. This CDR3 has 19 amino acids. The ends were cut back, 3 bases at V and 0 bases at J, with 22 bases in the middle. The CDR3 nucleotides are TGTGCCAGCAGTTTTGGGTGGGAGGTCGAATACCCTAGCACAGATACGCAGTATTTT. It encodes CASSFGWEVEYPSTDTQYF.

This clonotype appeared a single time. In this CDR3 the conserved last residue, phenylalanine or tryptophan, is missing, so a read error is likely. The CDR3 sequence is CASRAGTSSYNEQFL. In DNA form, the CDR3 reads TGCGCCAGCAGAGCCGGGACTAGCTCCTACAATGAGCAGTTCCTC. The rearrangement uses TRBV25-1 and TRBJ2-1; TRBD2 aligns across 8 bases. This CDR3 is 15 amino acids long. Germline V lookup: CDR1 MGHDK, CDR2 SYGVNS.

This clonotype turned up a few times. CDR3 protein: CASSPWAGRGNEQFF. CDR3 in DNA: TGTGCCAGCAGCCCCTGGGCGGGGCGGGGCAATGAGCAGTTCTTC. The chain is built from TRBV5-6 and TRBJ2-1, with D tentatively TRBD2 (6 bases). V lost 4 bases, J lost 6 bases, and 17 bases lay in between. This CDR3 is 15 amino acids long. CDR1 is SGHDT and CDR2 is YYEEEE in the germline V gene.

As concerns this clonotype: A much larger clone differs from this one at a single base, so this may be a read error. The chain uses TRBV5-5 and TRBJ2-1; D gene unclear. Germline-derived CDR1 and CDR2 are SGHKS and YYEKEE (reference sequence). This CDR3 is built from 12 residues. The CDR3 nucleotides are TGTGCCAGCAGCGCCTCCCGGGCTCCGCAGCTCTTC. This encodes CASSASRAPQLF. Drawing the rest from reference TRBV5-5 and TRBJ2-1, the complete variable domain is DAGVTQSPTHLIKTRGQQVTLRCSPISGHKSVSWYQQVLGQGPQFIFQYYEKEERGRGNFPDRFSARQFPNYSSELNVNALLLGDSALYLCASSASRAPQLFGPGTRLTVL.

This clonotype has ten or more counts. The V gene is TRBV19, the J gene TRBJ2-1, with 10 positions matching TRBD2. The ends lost 6 bases at V and 8 bases at J; junction bases unmatched: 7. This CDR3 spans 14 amino acids. Germline CDR1 reads LNHDA; CDR2 reads SQIVND (reference sequence). Here the CDR3 reads CASRISGRRHEQFF. The CDR3 nucleotides are TGTGCCAGTAGGATTAGCGGGAGGAGACATGAGCAGTTCTTC.

The sample holds a few counts of this clonotype. A much bigger clone sits one base away, suggesting this may be a read error. The CDR3 region has the DNA TGTGCCAGCAGTGGACAGGGGATTATGGGAAACGCCATATATTTT. Its protein is CASSGQGIMGNAIYF. V is TRBV12-3 or TRBV12-4 and J is TRBJ1-3; 9 bases align to TRBD1. CDR3 length: 15 amino acids.

This sequence joins TRBV20-1 and TRBJ2-3; 7 positions agree with TRBD1. The V and J ends lost 1 base and 5 bases, in that order; junction bases with no gene match: 9. Germline values: CDR1 DFQATT, CDR2 SNEGSKA (reference sequence). This CDR3 is 15 amino acids long. Here the CDR3 reads CSARASGTARDTQYF. Written as DNA, the CDR3 is TGCAGTGCTAGAGCCTCCGGGACAGCGAGAGATACGCAGTATTTT.

The CDR3 region is CASSFRTGENTEAFF. The DNA of the CDR3 is TGTGCCAGCAGCTTCCGGACAGGGGAGAACACTGAAGCTTTCTTT. The chain employs TRBV7-8 and TRBJ1-1, with TRBD1 matching 9 bases. The length of the CDR3 is 15 residues. The trim removed 3 bases at V and 1 base at J, leaving 3 bases unmatched. Germline lookup yields CDR1 SGHVS and CDR2 FQNEAQ. Together with reference TRBV7-8 and TRBJ1-1, the CDR3 gives the full variable domain: GAGVSQSPRYKVAKRGQDVALRCDPISGHVSLFWYQQALGQGPEFLTYFQNEAQLDKSGLPSDRFFAERPEGSVSTLKIQRTQQEDSAVYLCASSFRTGENTEAFFGQGTRLTVV.

A note on this clonotype: A read error is possible here, since a much larger clone lies one base away. The chain links TRBV5-1 to TRBJ2-5, with 8 bases identical to TRBD2. CDR3 size: 14 residues. CDR1 and CDR2 (germline): SGHRS, YFSETQ. The CDR3 DNA reads TGCGCCAGCAGCTTAGCGGGAGTTGAAAAGACCCAGCACTTC. It is translated as CASSLAGVEKTQHF.

This clonotype came up once. The genes are TRBV15 and TRBJ1-2; D is uncertain. The CDR3 has 17 residues. The germline V and J ends were trimmed by 3 bases and 6 bases, with 23 bases remaining between them. Germline loops: CDR1 LNHNV, CDR2 YYDKDF (reference sequence). The CDR3 sequence is CATSSARFVQINHGYTF. The CDR3 coding sequence is TGTGCCACCAGCAGTGCTAGATTTGTACAGATCAACCATGGCTACACCTTC. Full variable domain (remainder filled in from reference TRBV15 and TRBJ1-2): DAMVIQNPRYQVTQFGKPVTLSCSQTLNHNVMYWYQQKSSQAPKLLFHYYDKDFNNEADTPDNFQSRRPNTSFCFLDIRSPGLGDTAMYLCATSSARFVQINHGYTFGSGTRLTVV.

The chain carries TRBV7-6 and TRBJ1-1; possible D gene TRBD1, 6 bases. V shed 6 bases and J shed 0 bases, with 11 bases lying between them. This CDR3 comprises 14 residues. Germline assignment: CDR1 SGHVS and CDR2 FNYEAQ. For the CDR3, the DNA is TGTGCCAGCAGAACCGGGACATTGAACACTGAAGCTTTCTTT. Encoded protein: CASRTGTLNTEAFF.

Remarks on this clonotype: One junction end disagrees with the germline gene, perhaps due to a read error. The DNA for the CDR3 is TGCCGTGCTTCTCCCGACAATGAGCAGTTCTTC. Encoded protein: CRASPDNEQFF. The chain has TRBV20-1 and TRBJ2-1; D is unresolved. This CDR3 spans 11 amino acids. CDR1 is DFQATT and CDR2 is SNEGSKA in the germline V gene (reference sequence).

This clonotype has a count of ten or more. The rearrangement joins TRBV19 to TRBJ1-4, with a weak D call TRBD1 (6 bases). Trimming left V 4 bases short and J 7 bases short, with 7 bases between. Germline V CDR1 and CDR2: LNHDA, SQIVND (reference sequence). The CDR3 runs to 12 residues. The CDR3 DNA reads TGTGCCAGTAGTAAGGGGGTTGAAAAACTGTTTTTT. Encoded protein: CASSKGVEKLFF.

The sample holds a few counts of this clonotype. This could be a read error, since a much larger clone is one nucleotide away. The genes are TRBV12-3 or TRBV12-4 and TRBJ2-7; a weak D match, TRBD2 (5 bases). Trimming took off 3 bases at V and 7 bases at J, with 7 bases between the two ends. This CDR3 contains 11 residues. CDR3 protein: CASSFAGEQYF. The CDR3 DNA is TGTGCCAGCAGTTTCGCGGGTGAGCAGTACTTC.

The chain uses TRBV10-3 and TRBJ1-4, with a possible D match to TRBD1 (5 bases). V lost 7 bases and J 1 base, leaving 16 bases between the germline ends. The germline V gene has CDR1 ENHRY and CDR2 SYGVKD. The CDR3 length is 16 residues. The CDR3 nucleotides are TGTGCCATCAATCGGGACCCACGCCTAACTAATGAAAAACTGTTTTTT. Its protein product is CAINRDPRLTNEKLFF.

In its sample, this clonotype was seen many times. The rearrangement joins TRBV20-1 to TRBJ1-4, with 8 bases that match TRBD1. CDR3 length: 14 residues. CDR1 and CDR2 (germline): DFQATT, SNEGSKA (reference sequence). V lost 0 bases to trimming and J lost 8 bases; unmatched junction nucleotides: 5. This CDR3 reads CSARDLRGLEKLFF. CDR3 sequence (DNA): TGCAGTGCTAGAGATCTCAGGGGGCTCGAAAAACTGTTTTTT.

The chain couples TRBV15 to TRBJ2-3; 11 positions match TRBD2. The CDR3 contains 13 residues. V gave up 10 bases and J gave up 1 base; unmatched junction bases: 1. Per germline, CDR1 LNHNV and CDR2 YYDKDF (reference sequence). CDR3 nucleotides: TGTGCCATGACTAGCGGGGGCACAGATACGCAGTATTTT. Translated, it gives CAMTSGGTDTQYF.

This chain connects TRBV30 to TRBJ2-4, with D possibly being TRBD1 (6 bases). Trimming took off 3 bases at V and 8 bases at J, with 14 bases between the two ends. The CDR3 has 13 amino acids. CDR1 is GTSNPN, CDR2 SVGIG, per germline (reference sequence). CDR3 DNA sequence: TGTGCCTGGAGAACAACAGGGCCCCACATTCAGTACTTC. Translated, it gives CAWRTTGPHIQYF.

This clonotype has at least ten counts. The genes are TRBV6-5 and TRBJ2-7, with 9 nucleotides matching TRBD2. J lost 9 bases, V lost 0 bases, and 9 bases had no gene match. This CDR3 spans 15 amino acids. In germline, CDR1 is MNHEY, CDR2 SVGAGI. The CDR3 here is CASSYSWTSVGGQYF. The CDR3 coding sequence is TGTGCCAGCAGTTACTCCTGGACTAGCGTCGGGGGGCAGTACTTC.

The sample holds a few counts of this clonotype. A much larger clonotype is one base distant, so this may be a read error. The CDR3 reads CSADRGRNYDYTF. The CDR3 region has the DNA TGCAGTGCCGACAGGGGACGGAACTATGACTACACCTTC. The genes are TRBV20-1 and TRBJ1-2; TRBD1 matches 8 bases. The CDR3 has 13 amino acids. Germline-derived CDR1 and CDR2 are DFQATT and SNEGSKA (reference sequence).

This clonotype was recorded at least ten times. This rearrangement joins TRBV7-2 to TRBJ2-5, with D perhaps TRBD2 (5 bases). The CDR3 is made up of 16 amino acids. V was cut by 5 bases and J by 0 bases, with 16 bases left in between. Germline V gene data show CDR1 as SGHTA and CDR2 as FQGNSA. DNA of the CDR3: TGTGCCAGCAGCCCCGCCGGTGGAGCGGACCAAGAGACCCAGTACTTC. Its translation is CASSPAGGADQETQYF.

In its sample, this clonotype was seen many times. In nucleotides, the CDR3 is TGTGCCAGCAGCGAGGGCGTGGGGGAGGGCCTGGAGACCCAGTACTTC. This translates into CASSEGVGEGLETQYF. The V and J genes are TRBV9 and TRBJ2-5, with 7 nucleotides matching TRBD2. Losses at the gene ends were 3 bases for V and 5 bases for J; bases not matched to a gene: 13. CDR1 SGDLS and CDR2 YYNGEE come from the germline V gene. The CDR3 has 16 amino acids.

J is TRBJ2-2 and V is TRBV29-1; tentative D call: TRBD2 (5 bases). Trimming took 4 bases from V and 16 from J, leaving 22 bases between them. This CDR3 is built from 13 residues. Germline V gives CDR1 SQVTM, CDR2 ANQGSEA. For the CDR3, the DNA is TGCAGCGTTGTTCTCAGGAACACCGGGGAGTCGTTTTTT. Translating it yields CSVVLRNTGESFF.

As concerns this clonotype: It may be a read error: a sequence one base away is much more abundant. The chain carries TRBV30 and TRBJ1-6; no clear D. The length of the CDR3 is 12 residues. CDR1 GTSNPN and CDR2 SVGIG come from the germline V gene (reference sequence). Trimming removed 5 bases from V and 9 bases from J, with 11 bases in between. CDR3 in DNA: TGTGCCTGGGGATCGGTCAGTTCACCCCTCCACTTT. This translates into CAWGSVSSPLHF.

This clonotype was found many times. V usage is TRBV24-1 and J usage is TRBJ1-6, with D tentatively TRBD1 (5 bases). The V end was cut by 4 bases, the J end by 6 bases, with 9 bases between. This CDR3 has 14 amino acids. Germline values: CDR1 KGHDR, CDR2 SFDVKD. The CDR3 loop reads CATSDAGPNSPLHF. The CDR3 coding sequence is TGTGCCACCAGTGACGCGGGGCCTAATTCACCCCTCCACTTT.

To note about this clonotype: This may be a read error: a much more frequent sequence differs by one nucleotide. Because the CDR3 is missing its conserved closing phenylalanine or tryptophan, this is likely a read error. V gene TRBV24-1 combines with J gene TRBJ2-1; D is unclear. Trimming removed 2 bases from V and 7 bases from J, with 14 bases in between. The CDR3 is 15 residues long. In germline, CDR1 is KGHDR, CDR2 SFDVKD. CDR3 sequence: CATSDSPRRGNEQFS. DNA of the CDR3: TGTGCCACCAGTGATTCCCCGAGGCGTGGGAATGAGCAGTTCTCC.

In regard to this clonotype: Since a much larger clone is just one base distant, this may be a read error. The chain carries TRBV20-1 and TRBJ2-1; D unresolved. The germline V gene has CDR1 DFQATT and CDR2 SNEGSKA (reference sequence). The CDR3 has 12 residues. The chain's CDR3 is CSARGPYNEPFF. The CDR3 DNA is TGCAGTGCTAGGGGTCCATACAATGAGCCGTTCTTC.